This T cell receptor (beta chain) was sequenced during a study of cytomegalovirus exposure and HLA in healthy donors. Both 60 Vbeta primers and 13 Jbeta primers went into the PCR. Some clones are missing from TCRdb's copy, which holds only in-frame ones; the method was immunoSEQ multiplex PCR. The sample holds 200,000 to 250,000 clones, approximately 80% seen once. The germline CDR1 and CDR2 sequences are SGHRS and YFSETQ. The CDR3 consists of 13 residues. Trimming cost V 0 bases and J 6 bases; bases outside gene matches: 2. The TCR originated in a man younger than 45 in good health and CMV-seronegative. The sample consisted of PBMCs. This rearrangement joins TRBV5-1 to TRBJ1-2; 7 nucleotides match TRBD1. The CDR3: CASSLEGGDGYTF. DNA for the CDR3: TGCGCCAGCAGCTTGGAAGGGGGCGATGGCTACACCTTC.